This paragraph reports one T cell receptor beta chain. Its antigen is still unknown. One junction end disagrees with the germline gene, perhaps due to a read error. This entry comes from a study of tumor-infiltrating lymphocytes in primary liver carcinoma (TCRdb year 2017). Turning to the overall study: The five patients, three men and two women aged 30 to 69 years, had hepatocellular carcinoma (four) or combined HCC and intrahepatic cholangiocarcinoma (one). Tumors of the five patients were stage T1-T3 N0M0 with maximum diameters of roughly 4.2 to 10 cm. Roughly 3.5 to 8 million productive TCRbeta reads were obtained per sample, and no significant difference in read depth was found between tissue types. Across five regions of each liver tumor, along with adjacent normal tissue and blood, the study brought together TCRbeta repertoire sequencing, expression microarrays and whole-exome sequencing. A total of 35 or so specimens from 5 patients went through TCRbeta repertoire sequencing, namely 25 tumor regions, 5 adjacent noncancerous liver tissues and 5 peripheral blood samples. To link TCRbeta repertoire diversity to the local molecular phenotype, the 20 to 25 tumor region samples were profiled with Agilent mRNA microarrays. High reproducibility was observed for the technical replicate repertoires, with mean shared-clone rates approximately 0.92 and correlation coefficients above 0.95. Summary of the overall study and its limitations: The study included only five patients, and the authors note findings should be validated in a larger study. Only the TCR beta chain was sequenced, which likely underestimates true repertoire diversity because unpaired alpha chains were not captured. Compared with blood, tumors had a significantly larger share of the repertoire taken up by the top 250 clones (p = 0.039). Repertoire overlap was higher between tumor regions (mean around 35%) than tumor-adjacent (approximately 17%) or tumor-blood (14%) pairs, consistent with antigen-driven expansion. Only roughly 7-25% of top clones appeared in all five regions of a tumor, which suggests that tumor-infiltrating T cells are spatially heterogeneous. Because the samples were bulk and unsorted, CD4+ and CD8+ T cell repertoires could not be compared.

Starting from approximately 500 ng total RNA, TCRbeta-specific cDNA was produced by reverse transcription with a constant-region primer and ProtoScript II reverse transcriptase. TCRbeta libraries were built with three nested multiplex PCR rounds, a slightly modified ARM-PCR procedure. Multiplex TRBV1-TRBV30 forward primers and a Cbeta reverse primer were used in the first two PCR rounds, each of which was run for roughly 10 cycles. Sample barcodes and Illumina adapters were added in a final 25-cycle PCR using Deep VentR polymerase. Before sequencing, amplicons of 200-500 bp were purified from gel using a QIAquick gel extraction kit. An Illumina HiSeq 2500 was used to sequence the TCRbeta amplicons with 250-bp paired-end reads. In the original analysis: Trimmomatic v0.33 was used to quality-trim the reads, and FLASH v1.2.11 was used to merge paired reads so that full CDR3 sequences could be recovered. V, D and J germline segments were assigned to the rearranged TCRbeta sequences using MiGEC v1.2.1b. Clonotype statistics, along with Shannon-Wiener diversity indices, were calculated using VDJtools v1.0.0. Except for diversity analysis, only each sample's 250 most abundant clonotypes were used in subsequent analyses to reduce sampling bias. Using fastp trimming at Q25 and MiXCR clonotype assembly, TCRdb reanalyzed the public sequencing data and kept in-frame beta chains. Duplicate CDR3 protein sequences are folded into a single record with the most common DNA and genes. The V and J calls were not made by the authors but by TCRdb's processing. Present in this sample are about 200,000 distinct CDR3 sequences, approximately 80% of which were seen just once. The leading ten clones occupy around 18% of the sample.

Spanning cysteine to phenylalanine, the CDR3 consists of 12 amino acids. Left in the record is the CDR3 DNA by itself, 36 bases read in frame from the first base. From the germline V gene, CDR1 is SQVTM and CDR2 is ANQGSEA. Without any cell sorting, total RNA and DNA were extracted together from about 19-30 mg of bulk tissue using the AllPrep DNA/RNA mini kit. Between November 2015 and early 2016, several patients in China with histopathologically diagnosed primary liver carcinoma had their tumors surgically resected. At the time of sampling, the patients had chronic HBV infection and had not received any treatment. Five spatially separated regions were sampled per tumor: superior, inferior, left-lateral and right-lateral poles, plus the tumor centre. More than 85% viable tumor cells were found by histology in every tumor sample. Fresh tumor and adjacent tissue pieces were bisected, with one half stored in RNAlater at -80 degrees C and the other half sent for histology.

The specimen was tumor tissue from primary liver carcinoma. This receptor chain uses TRBV29-1 and TRBJ2-1, with no D gene named confidently. This clonotype was sampled from a man in his forties with primary liver carcinoma and hepatitis B virus infection. This receptor carries the CDR3 CGVTLTYNEQFF. The DNA reads as follows: TGCGGCGTCACCCTTACTTACAATGAGCAGTTCTTC.